The sequence of this TCR beta chain was determined in a study of blood T cell repertoires in COVID-19. About the research overall: The cDNA or gDNA used as material had been derived from T cells, B-cell-depleted T cells, or PBMCs.

The CDR3 is 18 residues long. Germline V gene data show CDR1 as MDHEN and CDR2 as SYDVKM. V was pared by 2 bases and J by 3 bases, with 7 bases of the junction left unmatched. In the study's own analysis: Nucleated cell counts were estimated from reference gene primer amplification. TCRdb keeps only in-frame clones here, not all; method: immunoSEQ multiplex PCR. V and J calls plus clone size are reproduced from that table; the DNA served to infer D and trimming. The sample includes about 93,000 clones, almost 90% seen only once; the top ten take around 1.5%. Sequenced input: peripheral blood. This chain links TRBV28 with TRBJ2-3, with TRBD2 matching over 14 bases. This TCR came from a human donor with active COVID-19. The donor label of this sample is uncertain. The CDR3 nucleotides read TGTGCCAGCAGTTTAGGGGGGACTAGCGGGGGTCCGACAGATACGCAGTATTTT. It translates to CASSLGGTSGGPTDTQYF.